A selection of T cell receptor beta chains follows, all from one sample in a study of blood T cell repertoires in COVID-19. Profiled with immunoSEQ multiplex PCR; TCRdb holds only in-frame clones, not every one. The sample holds approximately 220,000 clones; 85% are singletons and the top ten take 15% to 20%. The sample comprised PBMCs or T cells enriched from blood (not recorded which). These receptors were obtained from a man aged 35 to 55 who had recovered from COVID-19. Each CDR3 is given with its conserved first and last residue. The D gene is left open where the match is weak. Only some rows state a clone size, as once, few, many or a class for expanded clones.

V gene	D gene	J gene	clone size	CDR3 protein	CDR3 DNA
TRBV30	TRBD1	TRBJ2-7	-	CAWSGIGQGVSYEQYF	TGTGCCTGGAGTGGGATTGGACAGGGGGTCTCCTACGAGCAGTACTTC
TRBV10-1	-	TRBJ2-7	-	CASSEPIFRDEQYF	TGCGCCAGCAGTGAGCCCATTTTCCGGGACGAGCAGTACTTC
TRBV9	-	TRBJ2-7	-	CASSVGEFTYEQYF	TGTGCCAGCAGCGTAGGTGAGTTTACCTACGAGCAGTACTTC
TRBV2	TRBD2	TRBJ2-7	once	CASSESSGASYEQYF	TGTGCCAGCAGTGAGTCTAGCGGGGCCTCCTACGAGCAGTACTTC
TRBV11-2	TRBD1	TRBJ2-7	-	CASSYRDRVSEQYF	TGTGCCAGCAGCTACCGGGACAGGGTTAGCGAGCAGTACTTC
TRBV5-1	TRBD2	TRBJ2-7	few	CASSYGLAGEGEQYF	TGCGCCAGCAGCTATGGACTAGCGGGAGAAGGAGAGCAGTACTTC
TRBV27	-	TRBJ2-1	-	CASKPGVSHNEQFF	TGTGCCAGCAAACCAGGGGTTTCCCACAATGAGCAGTTCTTC
TRBV27	-	TRBJ2-7	-	CASSAQGSGEQYF	TGTGCCAGCAGTGCACAGGGATCTGGAGAGCAGTACTTC
TRBV27	-	TRBJ2-3	once	CASSSFSDTQYF	TGTGCCAGCAGTTCCTTTAGTGATACGCAGTATTTT
TRBV18	TRBD1	TRBJ2-7	-	CASSSEDRGYEQYF	TGTGCCAGCTCATCCGAGGACAGGGGTTACGAGCAGTACTTC
TRBV18	-	TRBJ1-1	-	CASSPLYGQSEAFF	TGTGCCAGCTCACCCCTATACGGACAGAGTGAAGCTTTCTTT
TRBV6-5	-	TRBJ2-2	-	CASSYSPGNTGELFF	TGTGCCAGCAGTTACTCTCCAGGGAACACCGGGGAGCTGTTTTTT
TRBV7-3	TRBD2	TRBJ2-7	-	CASSKTSGETYEQYF	TGTGCCAGCAGCAAGACTAGCGGGGAGACCTACGAGCAGTACTTC
TRBV14	-	TRBJ2-7	-	CASSQDAGLGEQYF	TGTGCCAGCAGCCAAGATGCAGGCCTCGGCGAGCAGTACTTC
TRBV5-8	TRBD1	TRBJ2-6	-	CASSYGRGTGANVLTF	TGTGCCAGCAGCTACGGCAGGGGGACTGGGGCCAACGTCCTGACTTTC
TRBV19	TRBD1	TRBJ1-1	-	CASKQGMMSMAEAFF	TGTGCCAGTAAACAGGGGATGATGAGTATGGCTGAAGCTTTCTTT
TRBV7-3	TRBD2	TRBJ2-7	-	CASSLAGGGEQYF	TGTGCCAGCAGCTTGGCGGGAGGCGGCGAGCAGTACTTC
TRBV2	TRBD2	TRBJ2-7	once	CASSATSGPYEQYF	TGTGCCAGCAGCGCAACTAGCGGCCCCTACGAGCAGTACTTC
TRBV7-3	TRBD2	TRBJ2-3	-	CASTSSGRYSDTQYF	TGTGCCAGCACGTCTAGCGGGAGATATTCAGATACGCAGTATTTT
TRBV28	TRBD1	TRBJ1-1	-	CASSPQQGARYTEAFF	TGTGCCAGCAGTCCCCAACAGGGGGCGAGGTACACTGAAGCTTTCTTT
TRBV14	-	TRBJ1-5	-	CASSSSRGQPQHF	TGTGCCAGCAGCTCTAGTAGGGGGCAGCCCCAGCATTTT
TRBV7-9	TRBD1	TRBJ1-3	-	CASSSLDRVGNTIYF	TGTGCCAGCAGCTCACTCGACAGGGTCGGAAACACCATATATTTT
TRBV11-3	TRBD2	TRBJ2-7	-	CASSSGTSGYEQYF	TGTGCCAGCAGCTCCGGGACTAGCGGCTACGAGCAGTACTTC
TRBV20-1	-	TRBJ1-2	-	CSALTVNGYTF	TGCAGTGCACTGACAGTGAATGGCTACACCTTC
TRBV6-2/TRBV6-3	-	TRBJ2-3	-	CASSYLAGSTDTQYF	TGTGCCAGCAGTTACTTGGCAGGTAGCACAGATACGCAGTATTTT
TRBV30	TRBD2	TRBJ2-5	-	CAWRIGTSAQETQYF	TGTGCCTGGAGGATCGGGACTAGCGCACAAGAGACCCAGTACTTC
TRBV10-1	-	TRBJ2-2	-	CASSVASTGELFF	TGCGCCAGCAGTGTAGCTTCCACCGGGGAGCTGTTTTTT
TRBV9	TRBD2	TRBJ2-3	few	CASSDTSGSFTDTQYF	TGTGCCAGCAGCGATACTAGCGGGAGTTTCACAGATACGCAGTATTTT
TRBV5-1	-	TRBJ2-5	once	CASSSGRVQETQYF	TGCGCCAGCAGCTCTGGCAGGGTCCAAGAGACCCAGTACTTC
TRBV18	TRBD1	TRBJ2-2	-	CASSQGTGATGELFF	TGTGCCAGCTCACAAGGGACAGGCGCCACCGGGGAGCTGTTTTTT
TRBV25-1	TRBD1	TRBJ1-5	-	CASSEYHRGRAQHF	TGTGCCAGCAGTGAATATCACAGGGGTAGGGCCCAGCATTTT
TRBV19	-	TRBJ2-7	-	CASSIGGWSSYEQYF	TGTGCCAGTAGTATTGGGGGCTGGAGCTCCTACGAGCAGTACTTC
TRBV11-1	-	TRBJ2-7	-	CASSLVSDNYEQYF	TGTGCCAGCAGCTTAGTTTCGGACAACTACGAGCAGTACTTC
TRBV28	TRBD1	TRBJ1-4	-	CASSSGGTGEKLFF	TGTGCCAGCAGTTCCGGCGGGACAGGGGAAAAACTGTTTTTT
TRBV7-9	TRBD2	TRBJ2-7	-	CASSLPGGYEQYF	TGTGCCAGCAGCCTCCCCGGGGGGTACGAGCAGTACTTC
TRBV9	-	TRBJ2-3	-	CASSVDGGYGTDTQYF	TGTGCCAGCAGCGTAGACGGGGGATATGGAACAGATACGCAGTATTTT
TRBV5-1	TRBD2	TRBJ2-5	once	CASSTPARGKGRVETQYF	TGCGCCAGCAGCACCCCCGCGAGAGGGAAGGGGAGGGTGGAGACCCAGTACTTC